This T cell receptor beta chain appears in the sequencing data of a study of T cells in Graves' hyperthyroidism and ophthalmopathy. Trimming cost V 5 bases and J 5 bases; bases outside gene matches: 8. The CDR3 spans 15 residues. Germline CDR1 is SGHVS and CDR2 is FQNEAQ. Amplified TCR beta CDR3 regions came from RNA transcripts. A first-round RT-PCR of the TCR CDR3 used the HTBI primer set. Each CDR3 protein is one row after TCRdb ran MiXCR on the multiplex PCR reads. The sample has a few hundred thousand distinct CDR3 sequences, about 20% seen once; the top ten hold over 55%. J is TRBJ2-3 and V is TRBV7-8, with 9 bases fitting TRBD2. The sequence came from a man in his thirties or forties with Graves' ophthalmopathy. Sequenced sample: blood. DNA for the CDR3: TGTGCCAGCAGCCCCGATAGCGGGAGAGGAGATACGCAGTATTTT. Residues: CASSPDSGRGDTQYF.